This T cell receptor (beta chain) appears in the sequencing data of a study of cytotoxic CD8 clonotypes in ibrutinib-treated CLL. Measured with immunoSEQ multiplex PCR; TCRdb has only the in-frame clones, and not every one. The sample lists around 160,000 clones, more than 65% occurring once. This sequence was found in a human donor with chronic lymphocytic leukemia. The source material was PBMCs, sampled after 12 months of ibrutinib treatment.

The DNA for the CDR3 is TGTGCCAGTAGTATCGGGAGATCGAACACTGAAGCTTTCTTT. Protein: CASSIGRSNTEAFF. The V and J genes are TRBV19 and TRBJ1-1; D call uncertain. The ends were cut back, 3 bases at V and 1 base at J, with 9 bases in the middle. The length of the CDR3 is 14 residues. The germline V gene has CDR1 LNHDA and CDR2 SQIVND (reference sequence).